The rows below give T cell receptor beta chains drawn from one sample of a study of control samples from healthy donors and cancer patients. Assay: immunoSEQ multiplex PCR; the TCRdb copy retains only in-frame clones and omits some. The sample includes 120,000 to 150,000 clones, more than 85% of them seen just once. The source material was blood. The receptors originated from a man aged 30-40 years in good health. CDR3s include the opening cysteine and the closing phenylalanine or tryptophan. D genes are given only for firm matches. Size is omitted from some rows. Given values are once, few, many or a class for expanded clones.

>TRBD2|once|TRBJ2-4|TRBV19
CASSMRPGGNIQYF
TGTGCCAGTAGTATGAGGCCGGGGGGAAACATTCAGTACTTC
>TRBD1|.|TRBJ1-4|TRBV6-2/TRBV6-3
CASSYGDRDDEKLFF
TGTGCCAGCAGTTACGGGGACAGGGATGATGAAAAACTGTTTTTT
>TRBD1|.|TRBJ2-7|TRBV5-1
CASSLGTGSSYEQYF
TGCGCCAGCAGCCTAGGGACAGGCAGCTCCTACGAGCAGTACTTC
>.|.|TRBJ2-7|TRBV18
CASSPGLAEQYF
TGTGCCAGCTCACCGGGACTCGCCGAGCAGTACTTC
>.|.|TRBJ1-4|TRBV5-1
CASSLWGSANEKLFF
TGCGCCAGCAGCTTGTGGGGGTCAGCTAATGAAAAACTGTTTTTT
>.|once|TRBJ1-2|TRBV28
CASRESVSNYGYTF
TGTGCCAGCAGGGAGTCGGTTTCCAACTATGGCTACACCTTC
>TRBD2|.|TRBJ2-7|TRBV5-1
CASSLLGLAGGPNEQYF
TGCGCCAGCAGCTTGTTGGGACTAGCGGGGGGGCCTAACGAGCAGTACTTC
>TRBD1|.|TRBJ2-3|TRBV24-1
CATSDRTGHTDTQYF
TGTGCCACCAGTGACCGGACAGGCCACACAGATACGCAGTATTTT
>TRBD1|once|TRBJ2-7|TRBV5-8
CASEGGGYEQYF
TGTGCCAGCGAAGGGGGCGGATACGAGCAGTACTTC
>TRBD1|.|TRBJ1-2|TRBV7-7
CASSLDQAGTGVSYGYTF
TGTGCCAGCAGCTTAGATCAAGCCGGGACAGGAGTTAGTTATGGCTACACCTTC
>TRBD1|.|TRBJ2-5|TRBV7-6
CASSAILGQGNQETQYF
TGTGCCAGCAGCGCCATATTGGGACAGGGTAACCAAGAGACCCAGTACTTC
>.|.|TRBJ2-7|TRBV11-1
CASSLWGATYEQYF
TGTGCCAGCAGCTTATGGGGCGCAACCTACGAGCAGTACTTC
>.|.|TRBJ1-1|TRBV15
CATSRDWGEATEAFF
TGTGCCACCAGCAGAGATTGGGGGGAGGCCACTGAAGCTTTCTTT
>.|.|TRBJ1-1|TRBV9
CASGVGGFTEAFF
TGTGCCAGCGGGGTGGGGGGATTCACTGAAGCTTTCTTT
>TRBD1|.|TRBJ2-7|TRBV19
CASSISYRGSVEQYF
TGTGCCAGTAGTATTAGTTACAGGGGGTCCGTCGAGCAGTACTTC
>.|once|TRBJ1-6|TRBV7-9
CASSLDLSPLHF
TGTGCCAGCAGCTTAGATCTTTCACCCCTCCACTTT
>.|.|TRBJ1-1|TRBV7-2
CASSSLTGGNTEAFF
TGTGCCAGCAGCTCACTTACAGGAGGTAACACTGAAGCTTTCTTT
>.|once|TRBJ1-2|TRBV6-5
CASSTGRANYGYTF
TGTGCCAGCAGTACCGGACGGGCTAACTATGGCTACACCTTC
>TRBD2|.|TRBJ2-1|TRBV6-4
CASSETRGAYNEQFF
TGTGCCAGCAGTGAAACCCGGGGGGCCTACAATGAGCAGTTCTTC
>.|once|TRBJ1-4|TRBV28
CASSFFSLNEKLFF
TGTGCCAGCAGTTTTTTCAGCCTTAATGAAAAACTGTTTTTT
>TRBD2|.|TRBJ2-1|TRBV11-2
CASSLAGGEGEQFF
TGTGCCAGCAGCTTAGCTGGCGGGGAGGGTGAGCAGTTCTTC
>.|.|TRBJ1-2|TRBV14
CASSQSGRIYGYTF
TGTGCCAGCAGCCAGTCGGGACGGATCTATGGCTACACCTTC
>TRBD2|.|TRBJ2-1|TRBV5-1
CASSLDLADSYNEQFF
TGCGCCAGCAGCTTGGATCTAGCGGACTCCTACAATGAGCAGTTCTTC
>TRBD2|.|TRBJ2-1|TRBV2
CATTSFNEQFF
TGTGCCACGACTAGCTTCAATGAGCAGTTCTTC
>TRBD1|.|TRBJ1-5|TRBV24-1
CATGQGGNQPQHF
TGTGCCACCGGACAGGGGGGCAATCAGCCCCAGCATTTT
>TRBD1|.|TRBJ2-3|TRBV18
CASSPLVTGGDTQYF
TGTGCCAGCTCACCATTGGTAACAGGGGGAGATACGCAGTATTTT
>.|.|TRBJ2-3|TRBV7-3
CASSLGAHHTDTQYF
TGTGCCAGCAGCTTAGGGGCGCACCACACAGATACGCAGTATTTT
>TRBD1|.|TRBJ1-2|TRBV18
CASSPTTGGGGGYTF
TGTGCCAGCTCACCGACGACAGGGGGCGGCGGTGGCTACACCTTC
>.|.|TRBJ2-1|TRBV28
CASSFLTGTNEQFF
TGTGCCAGCAGTTTCCTTACAGGGACCAATGAGCAGTTCTTC
>.|.|TRBJ1-1|TRBV19
CASSVIPDTEAFF
TGTGCCAGTAGTGTAATACCAGACACTGAAGCTTTCTTT
>.|.|TRBJ1-3|TRBV7-8
CASSLGSGNTIYF
TGTGCCAGCAGCTTAGGCTCTGGAAACACCATATATTTT
>.|.|TRBJ2-1|TRBV7-9
CASSSTGRRAYNEQFF
TGTGCCAGCAGCTCTACAGGGCGTCGGGCCTACAATGAGCAGTTCTTC
>.|.|TRBJ2-2|TRBV19
CASSTNPGELFF
TGTGCCAGTAGTACGAATCCCGGGGAGCTGTTTTTT
>.|.|TRBJ2-7|TRBV5-1
CASSSSYEQYF
TGCGCCAGCAGCTCCTCCTACGAGCAGTACTTC
>.|.|TRBJ2-1|TRBV11-2
CASSSGYQYNEQFF
TGTGCCAGCAGCTCAGGTTACCAATACAATGAGCAGTTCTTC
>TRBD2|.|TRBJ2-2|TRBV5-8
CASSLTSGGSNTGELFF
TGTGCCAGCAGCTTGACTAGCGGGGGGTCTAACACCGGGGAGCTGTTTTTT
>TRBD1|few|TRBJ1-2|TRBV30
CASGTGKGYTF
TGTGCCAGTGGGACAGGGAAGGGTTACACCTTC
>.|.|TRBJ2-7|TRBV5-6
CASSLEVTGKTAYEQYF
TGTGCCAGCAGCTTGGAAGTAACAGGGAAAACCGCCTACGAGCAGTACTTC
>TRBD1|once|TRBJ1-2|TRBV28
CASSSGTGGYGYTF
TGTGCCAGCAGTTCCGGGACAGGGGGCTATGGCTACACCTTC
>TRBD1|once|TRBJ1-2|TRBV11-3
CASSLESGGIFGTANYGYTF
TGTGCCAGCAGCTTAGAATCGGGCGGTATCTTCGGGACAGCAAACTATGGCTACACCTTC
>.|.|TRBJ1-2|TRBV29-1
CSVEGVDGYTF
TGCAGCGTTGAGGGGGTTGATGGCTACACCTTC
>TRBD1|once|TRBJ1-3|TRBV9
CASSVGTGENTIYF
TGTGCCAGCAGCGTGGGGACAGGGGAAAACACCATATATTTT
>TRBD1|few|TRBJ1-6|TRBV24-1
CATSDRQGAPGNSPLHF
TGTGCCACCAGTGATCGACAGGGGGCGCCCGGTAATTCACCCCTCCACTTT